This record concerns one TCR beta chain sequence. Antigen specificity is unknown. The germline V gene encodes CDR1 SGHTA and CDR2 FQGNSA. This CDR3 comprises 14 residues. V shed 5 bases and J 6 bases; nucleotides not matched to a gene: 4. The sample originates from a study of T cells after yellow fever vaccination. Study at large: SMART-Seq v4 Ultra Low Input served to prepare low-cell-number fractions.

Study findings and constraints: Clones from primary vaccination mostly reappeared after the booster (roughly 97% CD4, just over 85% CD8). One caveat is that FACS-sorted repertoires could contain abundant clonotypes contaminating from the bulk population.

MiXCR was run by TCRdb on the 5' RACE reads, yielding one entry per CDR3 protein. This sample carries fewer than 500,000 distinct CDR3 sequences, around a sixth of them seen once, and the ten largest clones take roughly a sixth. The source material was PBMCs, sampled before the yellow fever booster vaccination. The chain employs TRBV7-2 and TRBJ2-4, with TRBD1 matching 10 bases. The receptor was isolated from a man aged 18 to 29 who received the YFV17D yellow fever vaccine. In nucleotides, the CDR3 is TGTGCCAGCAGCCCCCGGGACAGGGGAAACATTCAGTACTTC. It yields the protein CASSPRDRGNIQYF.